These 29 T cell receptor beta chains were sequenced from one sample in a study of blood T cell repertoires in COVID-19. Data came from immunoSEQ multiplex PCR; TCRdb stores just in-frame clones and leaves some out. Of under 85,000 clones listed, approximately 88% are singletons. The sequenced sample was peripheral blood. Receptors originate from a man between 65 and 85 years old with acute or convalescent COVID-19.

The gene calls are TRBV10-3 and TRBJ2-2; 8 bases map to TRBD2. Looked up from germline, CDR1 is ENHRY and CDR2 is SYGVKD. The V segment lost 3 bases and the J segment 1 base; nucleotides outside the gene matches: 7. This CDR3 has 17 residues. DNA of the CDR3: TGTGCCATCAGTGACTCGGCGGGGGGACTGAACACCGGGGAGCTGTTTTTT. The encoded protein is CAISDSAGGLNTGELFF.

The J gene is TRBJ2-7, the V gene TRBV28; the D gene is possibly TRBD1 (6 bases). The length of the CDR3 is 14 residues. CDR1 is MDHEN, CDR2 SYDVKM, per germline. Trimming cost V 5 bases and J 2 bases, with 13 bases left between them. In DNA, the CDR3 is TGTGCCAGCAGTCCCGGGACACCTACCTACGAGCAGTACTTC. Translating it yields CASSPGTPTYEQYF.

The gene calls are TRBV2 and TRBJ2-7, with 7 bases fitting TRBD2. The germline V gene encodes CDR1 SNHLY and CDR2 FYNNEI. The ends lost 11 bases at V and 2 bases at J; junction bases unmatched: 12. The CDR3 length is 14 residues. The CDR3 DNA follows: TGTGCCGCCAGCAGGCGAGGGACTACCTACGAGCAGTACTTC. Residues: CAASRRGTTYEQYF.

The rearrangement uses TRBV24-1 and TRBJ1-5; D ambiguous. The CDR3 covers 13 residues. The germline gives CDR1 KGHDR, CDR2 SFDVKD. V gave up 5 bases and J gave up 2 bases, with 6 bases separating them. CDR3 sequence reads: CATSGAGNQPQHF. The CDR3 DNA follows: TGTGCCACCAGTGGGGCAGGCAATCAGCCCCAGCATTTT.

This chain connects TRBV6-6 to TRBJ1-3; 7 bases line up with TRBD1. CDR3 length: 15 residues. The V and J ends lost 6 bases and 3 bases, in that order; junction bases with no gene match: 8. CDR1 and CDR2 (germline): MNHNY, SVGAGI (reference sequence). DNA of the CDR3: TGTGCCAGCAGGGAGACAGGGATCGGTGGAAACACCATATATTTT. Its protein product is CASRETGIGGNTIYF.

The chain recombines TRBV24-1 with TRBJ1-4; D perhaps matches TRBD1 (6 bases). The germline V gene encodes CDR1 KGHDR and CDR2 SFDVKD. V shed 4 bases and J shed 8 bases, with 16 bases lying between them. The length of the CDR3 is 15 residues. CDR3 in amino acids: CATSDPRGGQEKLFF. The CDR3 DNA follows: TGTGCCACCAGTGACCCCCGGGGGGGGCAAGAAAAACTGTTTTTT.

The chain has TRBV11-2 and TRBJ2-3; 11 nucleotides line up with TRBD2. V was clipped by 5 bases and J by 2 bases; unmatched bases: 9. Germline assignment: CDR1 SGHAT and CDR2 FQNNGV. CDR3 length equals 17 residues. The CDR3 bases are TGTGCCAGCAGCCAAAGACTAGCGGGAACACTCACAGATACGCAGTATTTT. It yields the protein CASSQRLAGTLTDTQYF.

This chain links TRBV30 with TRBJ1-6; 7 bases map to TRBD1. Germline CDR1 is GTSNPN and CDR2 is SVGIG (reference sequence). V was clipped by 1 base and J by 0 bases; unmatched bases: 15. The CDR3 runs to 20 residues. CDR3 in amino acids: CAWSGGDRDRTSSYNSPLHF. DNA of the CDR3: TGTGCCTGGAGTGGGGGAGACAGGGACCGAACGAGCTCCTATAATTCACCCCTCCACTTT.

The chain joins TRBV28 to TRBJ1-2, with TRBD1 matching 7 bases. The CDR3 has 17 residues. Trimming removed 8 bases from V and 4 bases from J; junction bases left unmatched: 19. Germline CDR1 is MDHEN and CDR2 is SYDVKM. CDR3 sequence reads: CASQSPVLTGLRYGYTF. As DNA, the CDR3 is TGTGCCAGCCAGTCCCCCGTGTTGACAGGGCTCCGCTATGGCTACACCTTC.

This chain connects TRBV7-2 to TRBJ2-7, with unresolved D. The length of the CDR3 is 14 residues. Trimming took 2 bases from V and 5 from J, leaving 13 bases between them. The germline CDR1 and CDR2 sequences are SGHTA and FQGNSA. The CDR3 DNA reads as TGTGCCAGCAGCTTATACCAGTTCACCGACGAGCAGTACTTC. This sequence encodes CASSLYQFTDEQYF.

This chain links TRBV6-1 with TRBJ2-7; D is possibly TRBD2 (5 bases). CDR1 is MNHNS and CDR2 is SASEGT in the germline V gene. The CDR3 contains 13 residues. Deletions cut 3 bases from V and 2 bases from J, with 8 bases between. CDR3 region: CASSEEATYEQYF. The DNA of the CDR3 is TGTGCCAGCAGTGAGGAGGCTACCTACGAGCAGTACTTC.

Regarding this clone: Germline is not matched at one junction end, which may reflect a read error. The CDR3 spells CASSLAGGASHEQYF. The CDR3 DNA reads TGTGCCAGCAGCTTAGCAGGGGGCGCCTCCCACGAGCAGTACTTC. This chain links TRBV7-2 with TRBJ2-7; 7 positions match TRBD1. The CDR3 loop spans 15 amino acids. Germline assignment: CDR1 SGHTA and CDR2 FQGNSA.

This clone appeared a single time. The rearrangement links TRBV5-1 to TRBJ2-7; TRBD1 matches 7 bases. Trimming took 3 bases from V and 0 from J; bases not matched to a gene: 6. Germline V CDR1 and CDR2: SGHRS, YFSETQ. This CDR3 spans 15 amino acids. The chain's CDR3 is CASSSTGTISYEQYF. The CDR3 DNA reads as TGCGCCAGCAGCTCGACAGGGACAATCTCCTACGAGCAGTACTTC.

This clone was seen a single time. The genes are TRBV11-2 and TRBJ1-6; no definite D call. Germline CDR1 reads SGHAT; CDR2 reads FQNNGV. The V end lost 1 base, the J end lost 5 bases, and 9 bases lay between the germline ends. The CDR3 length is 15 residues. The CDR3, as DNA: TGTGCCAGCAGCTTAGCTTCCGGGAATAATTCACCCCTCCACTTT. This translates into CASSLASGNNSPLHF.

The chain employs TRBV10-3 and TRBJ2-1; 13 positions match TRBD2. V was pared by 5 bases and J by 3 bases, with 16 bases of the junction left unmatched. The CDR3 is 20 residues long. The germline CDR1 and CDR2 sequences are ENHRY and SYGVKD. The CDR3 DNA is TGTGCCATCAGTCCGGGACTAGCGGGATTAGGGATTAGTGGCTACAATGAGCAGTTCTTC. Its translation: CAISPGLAGLGISGYNEQFF.

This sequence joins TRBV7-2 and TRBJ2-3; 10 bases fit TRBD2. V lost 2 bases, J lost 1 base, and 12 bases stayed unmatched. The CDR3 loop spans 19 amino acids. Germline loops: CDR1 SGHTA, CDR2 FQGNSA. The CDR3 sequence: CASSLSWGLAGDRTDTQYF. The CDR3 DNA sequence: TGTGCCAGCAGCTTATCTTGGGGGCTAGCGGGGGATCGCACAGATACGCAGTATTTT.

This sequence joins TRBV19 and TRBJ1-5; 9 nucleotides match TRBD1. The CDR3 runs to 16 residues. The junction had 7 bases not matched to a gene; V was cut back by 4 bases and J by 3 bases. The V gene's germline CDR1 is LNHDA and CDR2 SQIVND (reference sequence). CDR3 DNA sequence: TGTGCCAGTAGTAAGGTCGGGACAGGGTCCAATCAGCCCCAGCATTTT. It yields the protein CASSKVGTGSNQPQHF.

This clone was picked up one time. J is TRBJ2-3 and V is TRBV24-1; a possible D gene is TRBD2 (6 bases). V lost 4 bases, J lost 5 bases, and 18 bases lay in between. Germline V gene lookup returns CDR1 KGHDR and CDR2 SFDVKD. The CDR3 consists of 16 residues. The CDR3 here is CATSDLRTGEGDTQYF. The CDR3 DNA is TGTGCCACCAGTGACCTTCGGACGGGAGAGGGAGATACGCAGTATTTT.

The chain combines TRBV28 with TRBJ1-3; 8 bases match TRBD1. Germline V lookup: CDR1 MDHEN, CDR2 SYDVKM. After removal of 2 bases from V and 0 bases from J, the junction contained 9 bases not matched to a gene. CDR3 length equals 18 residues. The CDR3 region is CASSLIGQGLLSGNTIYF. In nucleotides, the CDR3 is TGTGCCAGCAGTTTAATAGGACAGGGCCTCCTCTCTGGAAACACCATATATTTT.

In nucleotides, the CDR3 is TGTGCCAGCAGCGGCGGGCTCCAAAGCTCCTATAATTCACCCCTCCACTTT. Translated, it gives CASSGGLQSSYNSPLHF. The rearrangement joins TRBV7-2 to TRBJ1-6; D not resolved. The germline V and J ends were trimmed by 5 bases and 0 bases, with 14 bases remaining between them. The CDR3 loop spans 17 amino acids. Germline CDR1 SGHTA, CDR2 FQGNSA.

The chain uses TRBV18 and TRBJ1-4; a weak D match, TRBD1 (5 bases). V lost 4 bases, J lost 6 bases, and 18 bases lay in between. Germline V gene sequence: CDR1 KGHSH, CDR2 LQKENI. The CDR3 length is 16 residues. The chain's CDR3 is CASSQNVQGVDEKLFF. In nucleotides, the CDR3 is TGTGCCAGCTCACAGAACGTTCAAGGGGTAGATGAAAAACTGTTTTTT.

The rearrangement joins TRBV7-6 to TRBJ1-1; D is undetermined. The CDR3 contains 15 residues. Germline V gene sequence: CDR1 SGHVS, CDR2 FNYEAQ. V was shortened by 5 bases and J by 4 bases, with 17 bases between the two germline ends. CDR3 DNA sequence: TGTGCCAGCAGCGCGAACCCAACTCTATTCACTGAAGCTTTCTTT. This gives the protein CASSANPTLFTEAFF. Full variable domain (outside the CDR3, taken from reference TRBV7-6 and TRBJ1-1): GAGVSQSPRYKVTKRGQDVALRCDPISGHVSLYWYRQALGQGPEFLTYFNYEAQQDKSGLPNDRFSAERPEGSISTLTIQRTEQRDSAMYRCASSANPTLFTEAFFGQGTRLTVV.

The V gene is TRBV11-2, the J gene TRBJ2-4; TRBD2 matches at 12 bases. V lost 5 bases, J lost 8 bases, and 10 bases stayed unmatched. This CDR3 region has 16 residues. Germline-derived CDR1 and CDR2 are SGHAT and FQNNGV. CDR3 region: CASSADLAGGRDIQYF. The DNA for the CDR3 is TGTGCCAGCAGCGCAGACCTAGCGGGGGGGCGGGACATTCAGTACTTC.

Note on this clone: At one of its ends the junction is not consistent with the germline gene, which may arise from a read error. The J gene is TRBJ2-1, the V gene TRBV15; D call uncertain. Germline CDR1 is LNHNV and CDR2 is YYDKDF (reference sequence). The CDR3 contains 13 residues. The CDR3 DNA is TGTGCCACCAGCAGGGAACCCTACAGTGAGCAGTTCTTC. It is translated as CATSREPYSEQFF.

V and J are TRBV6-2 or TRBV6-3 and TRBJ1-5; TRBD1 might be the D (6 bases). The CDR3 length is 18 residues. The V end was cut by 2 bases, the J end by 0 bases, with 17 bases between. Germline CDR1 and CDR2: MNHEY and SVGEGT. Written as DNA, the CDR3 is TGTGCCAGCAGTTACAGAGACAGGAGTGGTTATAGCAATCAGCCCCAGCATTTT. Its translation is CASSYRDRSGYSNQPQHF.

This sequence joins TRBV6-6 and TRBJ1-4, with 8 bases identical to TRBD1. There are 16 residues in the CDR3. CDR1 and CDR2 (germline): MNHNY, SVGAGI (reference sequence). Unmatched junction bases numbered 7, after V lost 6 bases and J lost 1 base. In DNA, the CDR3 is TGTGCCAGCAGCCTTGGACAGGGAATAACTAATGAAAAACTGTTTTTT. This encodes CASSLGQGITNEKLFF.

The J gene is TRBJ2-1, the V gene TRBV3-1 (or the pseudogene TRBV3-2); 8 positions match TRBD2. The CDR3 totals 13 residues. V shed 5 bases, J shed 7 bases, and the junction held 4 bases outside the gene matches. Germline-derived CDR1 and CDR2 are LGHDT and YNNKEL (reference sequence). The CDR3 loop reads CASSSGTRNEQFF. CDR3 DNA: TGTGCCAGCAGCTCCGGGACTAGGAATGAGCAGTTCTTC.

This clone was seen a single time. The CDR3 region is CASSGRQGGFLNTEAFF. The CDR3 region has the DNA TGTGCCAGCAGTGGTAGACAGGGGGGGTTTCTCAACACTGAAGCTTTCTTT. The chain combines TRBV2 with TRBJ1-1; 9 bases agree with TRBD1. The CDR3 is 17 amino acids. Germline-derived CDR1 and CDR2 are SNHLY and FYNNEI. Trimming cost V 4 bases and J 2 bases; bases outside gene matches: 11.

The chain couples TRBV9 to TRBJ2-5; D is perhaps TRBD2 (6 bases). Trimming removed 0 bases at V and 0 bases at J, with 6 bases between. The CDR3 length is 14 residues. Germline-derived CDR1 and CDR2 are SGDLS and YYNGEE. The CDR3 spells CASSVGGDQETQYF. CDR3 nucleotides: TGTGCCAGCAGCGTAGGGGGGGACCAAGAGACCCAGTACTTC.